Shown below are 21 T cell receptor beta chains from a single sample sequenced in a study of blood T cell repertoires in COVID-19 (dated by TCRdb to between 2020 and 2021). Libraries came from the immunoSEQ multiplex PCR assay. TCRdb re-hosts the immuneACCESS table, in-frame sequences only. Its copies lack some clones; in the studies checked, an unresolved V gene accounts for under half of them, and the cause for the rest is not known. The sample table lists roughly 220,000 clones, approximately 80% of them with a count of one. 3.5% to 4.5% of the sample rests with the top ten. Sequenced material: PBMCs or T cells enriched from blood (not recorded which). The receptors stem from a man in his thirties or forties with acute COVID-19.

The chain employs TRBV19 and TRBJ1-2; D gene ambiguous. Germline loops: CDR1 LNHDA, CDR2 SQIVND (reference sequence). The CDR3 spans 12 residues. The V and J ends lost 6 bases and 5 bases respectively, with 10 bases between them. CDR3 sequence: CASRRDPYGYTF. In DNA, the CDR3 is TGTGCCAGTAGACGGGATCCTTATGGCTACACCTTC.

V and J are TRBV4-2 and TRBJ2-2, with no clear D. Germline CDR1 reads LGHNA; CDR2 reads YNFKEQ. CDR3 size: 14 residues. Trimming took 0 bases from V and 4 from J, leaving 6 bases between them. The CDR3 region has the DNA TGTGCCAGCAGCCAAGACGAGGTCACCGGGGAGCTGTTTTTT. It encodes CASSQDEVTGELFF.

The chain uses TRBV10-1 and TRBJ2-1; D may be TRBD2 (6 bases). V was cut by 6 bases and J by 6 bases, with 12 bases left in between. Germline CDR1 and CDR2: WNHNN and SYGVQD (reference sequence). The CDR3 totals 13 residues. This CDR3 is CASSAGTFNEQFF. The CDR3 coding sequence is TGCGCCAGCAGCGCAGGGACTTTCAATGAGCAGTTCTTC.

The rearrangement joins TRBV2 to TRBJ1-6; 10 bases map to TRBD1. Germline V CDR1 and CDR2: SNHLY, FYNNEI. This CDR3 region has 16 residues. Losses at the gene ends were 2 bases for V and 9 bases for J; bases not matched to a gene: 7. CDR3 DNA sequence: TGTGCCAGCAGTGAACAGGGACAGGGGAGAGGTTCACCCCTCCACTTT. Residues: CASSEQGQGRGSPLHF.

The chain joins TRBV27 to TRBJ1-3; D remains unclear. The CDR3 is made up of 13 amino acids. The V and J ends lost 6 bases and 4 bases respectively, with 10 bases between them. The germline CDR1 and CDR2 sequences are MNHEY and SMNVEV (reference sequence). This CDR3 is CASRVLRGNTIYF. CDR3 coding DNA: TGTGCCAGCAGGGTACTAAGGGGAAACACCATATATTTT.

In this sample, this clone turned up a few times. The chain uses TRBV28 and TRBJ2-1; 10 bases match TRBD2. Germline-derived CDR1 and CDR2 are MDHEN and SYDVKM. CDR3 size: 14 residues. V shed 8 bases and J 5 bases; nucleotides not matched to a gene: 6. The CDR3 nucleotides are TGTGCCAGCGGAAGCGGGGGGGAAAACAATGAGCAGTTCTTC. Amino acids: CASGSGGENNEQFF.

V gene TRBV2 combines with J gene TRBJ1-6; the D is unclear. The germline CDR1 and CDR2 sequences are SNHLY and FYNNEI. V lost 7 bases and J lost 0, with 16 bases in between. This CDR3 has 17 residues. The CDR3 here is CASIPRGGSSYNSPLHF. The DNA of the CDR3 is TGTGCCAGCATTCCCAGAGGAGGGAGCTCCTATAATTCACCCCTCCACTTT.

CDR3 DNA: TGTGCCAGTCGGGACAGGGCGAACACTGAAGCTTTCTTT. This sequence encodes CASRDRANTEAFF. J is TRBJ1-1 and V is TRBV19; 9 bases are a match to TRBD1. V lost 8 bases to trimming and J lost 1 base; unmatched junction nucleotides: 2. Germline-derived CDR1 and CDR2 are LNHDA and SQIVND (reference sequence). The CDR3 has 13 residues.

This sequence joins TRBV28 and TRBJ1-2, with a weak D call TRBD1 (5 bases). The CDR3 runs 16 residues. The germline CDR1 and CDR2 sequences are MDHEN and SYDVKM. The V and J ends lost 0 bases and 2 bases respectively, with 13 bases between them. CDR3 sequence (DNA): TGTGCCAGCAGTTTATGGACAGCGTCGGCGAACTATGGCTACACCTTC. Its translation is CASSLWTASANYGYTF.

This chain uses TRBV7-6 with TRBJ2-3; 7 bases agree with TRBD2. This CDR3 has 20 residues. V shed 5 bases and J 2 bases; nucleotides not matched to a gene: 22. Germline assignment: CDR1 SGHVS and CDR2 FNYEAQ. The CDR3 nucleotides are TGTGCCAGCAGCACGAGCCTCCCCAAGCTGGCGGGGGAAACCACAGATACGCAGTATTTT. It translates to CASSTSLPKLAGETTDTQYF. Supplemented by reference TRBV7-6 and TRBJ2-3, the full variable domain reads GAGVSQSPRYKVTKRGQDVALRCDPISGHVSLYWYRQALGQGPEFLTYFNYEAQQDKSGLPNDRFSAERPEGSISTLTIQRTEQRDSAMYRCASSTSLPKLAGETTDTQYFGPGTRLTVL.

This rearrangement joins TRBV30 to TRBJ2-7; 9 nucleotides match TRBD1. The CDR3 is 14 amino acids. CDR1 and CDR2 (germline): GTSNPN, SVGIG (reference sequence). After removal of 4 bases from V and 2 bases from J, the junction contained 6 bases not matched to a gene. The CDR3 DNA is TGTGCCTGGACCCCCCGGGACAGGGCCTACGAGCAGTACTTC. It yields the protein CAWTPRDRAYEQYF.

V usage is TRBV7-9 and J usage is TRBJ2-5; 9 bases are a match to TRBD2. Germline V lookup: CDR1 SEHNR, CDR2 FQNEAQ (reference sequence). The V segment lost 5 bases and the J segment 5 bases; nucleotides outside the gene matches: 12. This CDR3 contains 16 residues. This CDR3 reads CASSPRLAGISETQYF. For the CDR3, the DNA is TGTGCCAGCAGCCCCCGGCTAGCGGGGATTTCGGAGACCCAGTACTTC. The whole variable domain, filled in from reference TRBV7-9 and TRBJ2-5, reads DTGVSQNPRHKITKRGQNVTFRCDPISEHNRLYWYRQTLGQGPEFLTYFQNEAQLEKSRLLSDRFSAERPKGSFSTLEIQRTEQGDSAMYLCASSPRLAGISETQYFGPGTRLLVL.

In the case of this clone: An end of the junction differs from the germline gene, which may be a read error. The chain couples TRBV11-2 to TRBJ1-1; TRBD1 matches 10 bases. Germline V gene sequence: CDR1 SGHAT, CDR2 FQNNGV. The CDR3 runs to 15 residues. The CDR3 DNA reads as TGTGCCAGCAGCTGCCGACAGGGGGCCAACATTGAAGCTTTCTTT. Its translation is CASSCRQGANIEAFF.

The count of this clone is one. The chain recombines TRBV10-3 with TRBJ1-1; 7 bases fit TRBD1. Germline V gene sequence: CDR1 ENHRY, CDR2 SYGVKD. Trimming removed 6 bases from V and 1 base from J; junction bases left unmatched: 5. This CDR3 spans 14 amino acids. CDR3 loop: CAIRTGLSNTEAFF. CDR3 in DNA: TGTGCCATCAGGACAGGGCTCTCGAACACTGAAGCTTTCTTT.

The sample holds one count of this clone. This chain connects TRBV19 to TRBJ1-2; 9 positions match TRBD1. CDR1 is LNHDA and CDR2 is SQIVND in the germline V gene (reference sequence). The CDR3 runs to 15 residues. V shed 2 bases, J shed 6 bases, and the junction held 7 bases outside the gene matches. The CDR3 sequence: CASSIRGTGINGYTF. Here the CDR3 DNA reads TGTGCCAGTAGTATAAGGGGGACAGGGATAAATGGCTACACCTTC.

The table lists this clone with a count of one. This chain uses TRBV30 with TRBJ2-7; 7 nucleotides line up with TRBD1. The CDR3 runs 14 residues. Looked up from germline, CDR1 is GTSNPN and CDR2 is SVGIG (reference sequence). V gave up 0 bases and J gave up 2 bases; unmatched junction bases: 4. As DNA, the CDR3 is TGTGCCTGGAGTGTATTTGGGACAGCCTACGAGCAGTACTTC. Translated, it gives CAWSVFGTAYEQYF.

CDR3 loop: CATCLLNTEAFF. The CDR3 DNA follows: TGTGCCACTTGTCTCTTGAACACTGAAGCTTTCTTT. The chain couples TRBV6-5 to TRBJ1-1; D unclear. Germline V gene sequence: CDR1 MNHEY, CDR2 SVGAGI. Trimming stripped 10 bases from V and 0 bases from J, with 9 bases between. The CDR3 loop spans 12 amino acids.

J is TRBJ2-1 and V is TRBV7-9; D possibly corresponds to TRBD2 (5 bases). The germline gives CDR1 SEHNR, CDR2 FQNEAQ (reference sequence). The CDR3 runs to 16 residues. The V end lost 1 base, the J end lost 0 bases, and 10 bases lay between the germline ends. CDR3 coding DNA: TGTGCCAGCAGCTTAGGGGCGGGTAGCTCCTACAATGAGCAGTTCTTC. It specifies CASSLGAGSSYNEQFF.

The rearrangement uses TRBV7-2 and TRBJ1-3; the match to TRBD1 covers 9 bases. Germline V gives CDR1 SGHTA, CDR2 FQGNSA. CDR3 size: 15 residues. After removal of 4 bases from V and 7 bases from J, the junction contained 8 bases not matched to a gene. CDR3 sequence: CASSSHRDRVNTIYF. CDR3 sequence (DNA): TGTGCCAGCAGCTCCCACCGGGACAGGGTTAACACCATATATTTT.

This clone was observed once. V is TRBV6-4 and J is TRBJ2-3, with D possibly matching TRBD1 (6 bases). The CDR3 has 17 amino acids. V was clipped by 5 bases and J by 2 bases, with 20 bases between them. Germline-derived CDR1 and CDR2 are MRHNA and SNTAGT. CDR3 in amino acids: CASSRTEGGESTDTQYF. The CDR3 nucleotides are TGTGCCAGCAGTCGTACTGAAGGGGGAGAGTCCACAGATACGCAGTATTTT.

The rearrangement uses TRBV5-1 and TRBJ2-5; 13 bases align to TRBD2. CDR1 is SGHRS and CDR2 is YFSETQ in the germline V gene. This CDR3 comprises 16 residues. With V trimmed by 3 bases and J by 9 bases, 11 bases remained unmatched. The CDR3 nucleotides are TGCGCCAGCAGCTCCGGACTAGCGGGGGTCCGGGGGTCCCAGTACTTC. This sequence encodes CASSSGLAGVRGSQYF. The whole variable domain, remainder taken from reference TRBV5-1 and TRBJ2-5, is KAGVTQTPRYLIKTRGQQVTLSCSPISGHRSVSWYQQTPGQGLQFLFEYFSETQRNKGNFPGRFSGRQFSNSRSEMNVSTLELGDSALYLCASSSGLAGVRGSQYFGPGTRLLVL.